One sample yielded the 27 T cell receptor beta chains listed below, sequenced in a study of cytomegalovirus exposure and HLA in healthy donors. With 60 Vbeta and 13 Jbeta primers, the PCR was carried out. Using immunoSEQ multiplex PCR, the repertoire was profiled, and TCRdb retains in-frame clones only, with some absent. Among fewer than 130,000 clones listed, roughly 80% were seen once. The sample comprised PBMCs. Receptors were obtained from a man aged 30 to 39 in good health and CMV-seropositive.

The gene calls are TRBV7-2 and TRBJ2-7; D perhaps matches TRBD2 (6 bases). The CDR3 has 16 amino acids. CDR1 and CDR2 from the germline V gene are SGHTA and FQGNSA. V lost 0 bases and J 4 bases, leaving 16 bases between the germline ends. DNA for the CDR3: TGTGCCAGCAGCTTAGCAGGCTGGGAGGTGCGATACGAGCAGTACTTC. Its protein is CASSLAGWEVRYEQYF.

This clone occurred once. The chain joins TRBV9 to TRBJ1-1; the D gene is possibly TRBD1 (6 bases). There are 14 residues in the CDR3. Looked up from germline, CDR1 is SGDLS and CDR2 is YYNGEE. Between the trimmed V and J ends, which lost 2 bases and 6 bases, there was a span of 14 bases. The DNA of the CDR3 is TGTGCCAGCAGCGTGATGACAGGCCCATCTGAAGCTTTCTTT. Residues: CASSVMTGPSEAFF.

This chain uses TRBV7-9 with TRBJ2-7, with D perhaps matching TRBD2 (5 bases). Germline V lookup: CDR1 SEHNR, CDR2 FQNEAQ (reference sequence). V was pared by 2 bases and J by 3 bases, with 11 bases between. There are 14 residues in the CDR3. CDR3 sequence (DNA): TGTGCCAGCAGCTTAAGTTCCCGGGACTACGAGCAGTACTTC. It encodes CASSLSSRDYEQYF.

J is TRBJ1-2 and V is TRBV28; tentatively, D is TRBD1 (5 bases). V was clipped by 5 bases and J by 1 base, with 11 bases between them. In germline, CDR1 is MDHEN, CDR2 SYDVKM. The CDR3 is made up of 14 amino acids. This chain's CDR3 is CASSAQTDNYGYTF. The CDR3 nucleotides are TGTGCCAGCAGTGCTCAGACAGATAACTATGGCTACACCTTC.

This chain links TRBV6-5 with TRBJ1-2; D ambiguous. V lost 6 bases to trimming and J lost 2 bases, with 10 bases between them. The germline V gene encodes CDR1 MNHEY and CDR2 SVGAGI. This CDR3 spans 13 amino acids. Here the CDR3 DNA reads TGTGCCAGCAGCAAAACGGGGAACTATGGCTACACCTTC. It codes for CASSKTGNYGYTF.

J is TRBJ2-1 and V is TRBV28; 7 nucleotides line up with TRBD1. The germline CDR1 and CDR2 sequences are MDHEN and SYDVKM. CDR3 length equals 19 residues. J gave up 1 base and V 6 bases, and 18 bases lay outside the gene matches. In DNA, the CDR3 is TGTGCCAGCAGCTACACAACCTATAGACAGGGTCGGTCCTACAATGAGCAGTTCTTC. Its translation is CASSYTTYRQGRSYNEQFF.

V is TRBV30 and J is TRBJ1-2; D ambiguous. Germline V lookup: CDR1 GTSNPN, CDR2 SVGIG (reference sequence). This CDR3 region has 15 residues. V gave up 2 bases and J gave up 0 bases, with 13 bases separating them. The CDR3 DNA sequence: TGTGCCTGGAGTCTCCCCGGGTCCACTAACTATGGCTACACCTTC. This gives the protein CAWSLPGSTNYGYTF.

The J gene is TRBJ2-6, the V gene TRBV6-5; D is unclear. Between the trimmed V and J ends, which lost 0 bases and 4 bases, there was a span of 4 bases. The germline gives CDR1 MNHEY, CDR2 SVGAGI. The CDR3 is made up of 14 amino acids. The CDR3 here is CASSYSGGANVLTF. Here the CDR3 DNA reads TGTGCCAGCAGTTACTCTGGCGGGGCCAACGTCCTGACTTTC.

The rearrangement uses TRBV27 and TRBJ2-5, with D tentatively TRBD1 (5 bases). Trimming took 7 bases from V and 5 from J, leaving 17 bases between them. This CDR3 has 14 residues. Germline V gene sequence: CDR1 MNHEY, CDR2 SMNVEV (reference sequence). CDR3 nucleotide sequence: TGTGCCAGCAATAATGCAGGATCAGGGGAGACCCAGTACTTC. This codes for CASNNAGSGETQYF.

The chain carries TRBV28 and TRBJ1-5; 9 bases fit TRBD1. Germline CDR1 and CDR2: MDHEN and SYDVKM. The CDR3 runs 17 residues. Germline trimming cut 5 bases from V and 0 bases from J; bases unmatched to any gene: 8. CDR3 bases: TGTGCCAGCAGTCTCCCCGGACAGGGGTTTAGCAATCAGCCCCAGCATTTT. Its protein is CASSLPGQGFSNQPQHF.

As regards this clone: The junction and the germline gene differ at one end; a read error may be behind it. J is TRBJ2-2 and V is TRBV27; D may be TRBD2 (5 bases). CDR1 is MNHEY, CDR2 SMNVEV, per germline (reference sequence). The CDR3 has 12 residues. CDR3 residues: CASSPEHRGAVF. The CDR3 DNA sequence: TGTGCCAGCAGTCCCGAACACCGGGGAGCTGTTTTT.

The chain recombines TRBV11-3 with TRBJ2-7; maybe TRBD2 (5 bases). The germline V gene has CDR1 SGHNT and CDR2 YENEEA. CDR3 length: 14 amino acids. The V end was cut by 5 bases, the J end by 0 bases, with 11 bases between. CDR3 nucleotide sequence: TGTGCCAGCAGCCCGGGAACCTTCTCCTACGAGCAGTACTTC. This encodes CASSPGTFSYEQYF.

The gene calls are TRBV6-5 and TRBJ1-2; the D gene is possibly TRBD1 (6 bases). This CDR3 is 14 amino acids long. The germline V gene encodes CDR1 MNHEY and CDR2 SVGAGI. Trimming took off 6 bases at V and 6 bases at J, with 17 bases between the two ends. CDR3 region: CASRAPDRTDGYTF. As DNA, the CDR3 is TGTGCCAGCAGGGCACCGGACAGAACAGATGGCTACACCTTC.

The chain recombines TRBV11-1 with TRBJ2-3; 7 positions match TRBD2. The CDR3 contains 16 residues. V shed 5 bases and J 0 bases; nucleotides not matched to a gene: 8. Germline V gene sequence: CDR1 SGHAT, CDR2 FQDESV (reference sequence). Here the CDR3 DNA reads TGTGCCAGCAGCCGAGGGAAAGCGGGAAGCACAGATACGCAGTATTTT. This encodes CASSRGKAGSTDTQYF.

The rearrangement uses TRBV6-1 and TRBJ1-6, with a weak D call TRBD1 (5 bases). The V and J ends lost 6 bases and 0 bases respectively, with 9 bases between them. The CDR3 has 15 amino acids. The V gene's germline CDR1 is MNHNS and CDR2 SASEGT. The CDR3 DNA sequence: TGTGCCAGCAGAACAGGTAGCTCCTATAATTCACCCCTCCACTTT. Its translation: CASRTGSSYNSPLHF.

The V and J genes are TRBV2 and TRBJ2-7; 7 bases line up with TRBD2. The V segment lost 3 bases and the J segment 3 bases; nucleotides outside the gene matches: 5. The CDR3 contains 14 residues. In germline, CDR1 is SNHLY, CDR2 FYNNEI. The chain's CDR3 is CASSDGGGGYEQYF. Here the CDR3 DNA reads TGTGCCAGCAGTGATGGCGGGGGAGGCTACGAGCAGTACTTC.

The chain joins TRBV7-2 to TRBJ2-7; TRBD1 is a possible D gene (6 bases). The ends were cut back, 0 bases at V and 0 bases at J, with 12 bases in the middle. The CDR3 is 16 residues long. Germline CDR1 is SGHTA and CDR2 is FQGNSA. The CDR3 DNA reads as TGTGCCAGCAGCTTAGCAAGGGGGATTAGCTCCTACGAGCAGTACTTC. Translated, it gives CASSLARGISSYEQYF.

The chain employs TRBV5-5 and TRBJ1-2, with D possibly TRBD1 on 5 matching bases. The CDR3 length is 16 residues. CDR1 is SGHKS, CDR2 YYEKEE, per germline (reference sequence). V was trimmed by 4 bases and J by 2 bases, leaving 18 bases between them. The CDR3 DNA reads TGTGCCAGCAGCCCGGGGGGAGCGACAGAAAACTATGGCTACACCTTC. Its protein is CASSPGGATENYGYTF.

The CDR3 nucleotides are TGTGCCAGCAGTGACACTAGCGGCTTCTCCTACGAGCAGTACTTC. Protein: CASSDTSGFSYEQYF. The chain employs TRBV6-1 and TRBJ2-5; 8 bases line up with TRBD2. The DNA end is more similar to TRBJ2-7, so the J call may be wrong. Germline values: CDR1 MNHNS, CDR2 SASEGT. The CDR3 covers 15 residues.

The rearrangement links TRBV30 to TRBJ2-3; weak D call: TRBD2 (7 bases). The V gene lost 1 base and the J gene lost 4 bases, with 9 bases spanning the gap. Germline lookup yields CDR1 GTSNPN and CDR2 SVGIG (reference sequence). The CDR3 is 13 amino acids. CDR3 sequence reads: CAWSEGGSDTQYF. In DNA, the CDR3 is TGTGCCTGGAGTGAGGGGGGGTCAGATACGCAGTATTTT.

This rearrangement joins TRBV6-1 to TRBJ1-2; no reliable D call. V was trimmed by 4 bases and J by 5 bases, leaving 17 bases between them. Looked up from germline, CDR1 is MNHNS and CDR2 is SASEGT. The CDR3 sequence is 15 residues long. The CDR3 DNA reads TGTGCCAGCAGTGCCGAAATTAGGACTGAATATGGCTACACCTTC. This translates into CASSAEIRTEYGYTF.

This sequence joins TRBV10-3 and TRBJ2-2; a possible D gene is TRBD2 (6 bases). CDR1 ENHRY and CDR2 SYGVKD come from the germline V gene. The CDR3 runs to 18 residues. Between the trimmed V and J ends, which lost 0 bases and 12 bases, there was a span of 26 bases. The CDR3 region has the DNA TGTGCCATCAGTGAGTCAAGTGGAGGGGCAGGCCATGACTTGAAGCTGTTTTTT. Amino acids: CAISESSGGAGHDLKLFF.

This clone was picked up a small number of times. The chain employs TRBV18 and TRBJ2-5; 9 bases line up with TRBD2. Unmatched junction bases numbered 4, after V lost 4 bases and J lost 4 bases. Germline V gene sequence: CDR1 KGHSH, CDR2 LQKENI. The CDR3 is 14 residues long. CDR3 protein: CASSLRGGPETQYF. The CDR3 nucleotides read TGTGCCAGCTCACTGCGGGGGGGCCCAGAGACCCAGTACTTC.

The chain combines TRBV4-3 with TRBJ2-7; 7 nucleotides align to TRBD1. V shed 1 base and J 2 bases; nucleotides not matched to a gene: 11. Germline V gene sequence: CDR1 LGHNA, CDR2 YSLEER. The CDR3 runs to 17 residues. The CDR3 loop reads CASSQVVVRQGPYEQYF. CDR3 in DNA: TGCGCCAGCAGCCAAGTAGTAGTTCGACAGGGTCCCTACGAGCAGTACTTC.

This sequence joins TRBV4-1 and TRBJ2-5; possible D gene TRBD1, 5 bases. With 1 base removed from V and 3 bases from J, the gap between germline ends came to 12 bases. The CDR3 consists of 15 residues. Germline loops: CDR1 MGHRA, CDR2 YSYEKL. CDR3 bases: TGCGCCAGCAGCCAAGTGTGGGGCACCGAAGAGACCCAGTACTTC. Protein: CASSQVWGTEETQYF.

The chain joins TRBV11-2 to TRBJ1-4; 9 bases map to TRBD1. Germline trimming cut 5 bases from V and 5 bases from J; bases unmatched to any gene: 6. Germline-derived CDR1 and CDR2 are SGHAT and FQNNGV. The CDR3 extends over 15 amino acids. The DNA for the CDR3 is TGTGCCAGCAGCGCCGCGGGACAGGGAAATGAAAAACTGTTTTTT. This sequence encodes CASSAAGQGNEKLFF. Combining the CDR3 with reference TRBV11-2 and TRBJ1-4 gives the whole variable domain EAGVAQSPRYKIIEKRQSVAFWCNPISGHATLYWYQQILGQGPKLLIQFQNNGVVDDSQLPKDRFSAERLKGVDSTLKIQPAKLEDSAVYLCASSAAGQGNEKLFFGSGTQLSVL.

This CDR3 is CASSPVRGHEYEQYF. The DNA for the CDR3 is TGTGCCAGCTCACCGGTTCGTGGACACGAGTACGAGCAGTACTTC. The chain uses TRBV18 and TRBJ2-7; perhaps TRBD1 as D (5 bases). The CDR3 sequence is 15 residues long. The V end was cut by 3 bases, the J end by 4 bases, with 16 bases between. The germline gives CDR1 KGHSH, CDR2 LQKENI.